This T cell receptor (beta chain) was sequenced in a study of neurological immune-mediated disorders. Findings and caveats of the study: HTLV-1-associated myelopathy had the most TCR clonal expansion, while multiple sclerosis had the least, a level that fell below healthy controls. Across subjects, expanded clones had no CDR3 amino acid sequences in common, pointing to private repertoires in all groups.

As for time point: longitudinal time-point 3. The unsorted libraries were generated from a total of 2 million PBMCs, which had been stored in RNAlater at -80 C. V lost 7 bases to trimming and J lost 0 bases, with 16 bases between them. CDR1 is DFQATT, CDR2 SNEGSKA, per germline (reference sequence). This CDR3 has 14 residues. This clonotype was detected many times. The antigen is not known. Over 180 million TCR-beta sequences from 15-18 subjects came from every sequencing run. Via MiXCR, TCRdb re-called the 5' RACE reads, giving one row per CDR3 protein. The table lists about 50,000 distinct CDR3 sequences, 8% to 9% of them singletons.

The V and J genes are TRBV20-1 and TRBJ2-7; D may correspond to TRBD1 or TRBD2 (5 bases each). The source of this sequence is a woman between 40 and 55 years old in good health. The sample comprised PBMCs. CDR3 sequence (DNA): TGCAGTGGCGCCAACCGGGACGGCTCCTACGAGCAGTACTTC. Protein sequence: CSGANRDGSYEQYF.